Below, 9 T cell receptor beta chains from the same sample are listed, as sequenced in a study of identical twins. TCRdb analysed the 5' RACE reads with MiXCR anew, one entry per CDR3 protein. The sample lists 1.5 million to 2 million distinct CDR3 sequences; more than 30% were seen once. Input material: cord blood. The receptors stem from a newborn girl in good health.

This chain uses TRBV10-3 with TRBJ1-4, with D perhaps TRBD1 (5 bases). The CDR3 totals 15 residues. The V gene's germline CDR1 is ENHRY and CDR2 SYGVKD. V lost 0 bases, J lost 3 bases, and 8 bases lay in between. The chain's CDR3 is CAISESGEANEKLFF. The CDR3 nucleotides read TGTGCCATCAGTGAGTCGGGGGAGGCTAATGAAAAACTGTTTTTT.

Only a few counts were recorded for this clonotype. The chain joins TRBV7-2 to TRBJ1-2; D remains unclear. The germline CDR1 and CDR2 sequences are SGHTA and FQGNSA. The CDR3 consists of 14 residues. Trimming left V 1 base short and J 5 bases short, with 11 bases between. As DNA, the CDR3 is TGTGCCAGCAGCTTAGGTTACGGAACTTATGGCTACACCTTC. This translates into CASSLGYGTYGYTF.

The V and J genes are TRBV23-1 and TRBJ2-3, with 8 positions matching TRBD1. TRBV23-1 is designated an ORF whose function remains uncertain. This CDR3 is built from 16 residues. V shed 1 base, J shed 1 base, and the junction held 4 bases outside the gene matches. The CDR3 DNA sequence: TGCGCCAGCAGTCAATTGACAGGGGACGGCACAGATACGCAGTATTTT. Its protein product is CASSQLTGDGTDTQYF.

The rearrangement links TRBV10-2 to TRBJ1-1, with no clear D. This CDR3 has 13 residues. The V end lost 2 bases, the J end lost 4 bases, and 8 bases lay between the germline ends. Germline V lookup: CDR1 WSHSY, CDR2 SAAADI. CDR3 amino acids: CASSEPRITEAFF. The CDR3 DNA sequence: TGCGCCAGCAGTGAGCCCCGGATCACTGAAGCTTTCTTT.

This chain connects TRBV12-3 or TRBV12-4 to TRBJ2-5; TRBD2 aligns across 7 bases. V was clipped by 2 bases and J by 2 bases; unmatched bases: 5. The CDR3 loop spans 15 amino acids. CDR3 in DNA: TGTGCCAGCAGTTTATTGGGAGGGGCGCAAGAGACCCAGTACTTC. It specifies CASSLLGGAQETQYF.

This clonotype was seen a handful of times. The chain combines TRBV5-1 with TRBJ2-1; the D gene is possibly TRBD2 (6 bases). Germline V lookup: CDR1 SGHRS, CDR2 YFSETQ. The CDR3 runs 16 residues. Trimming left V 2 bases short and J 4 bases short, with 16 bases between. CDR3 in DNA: TGCGCCAGCAGCTTCGGGGGAGTGGCCCCTTACAATGAGCAGTTCTTC. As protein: CASSFGGVAPYNEQFF.

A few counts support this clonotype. Here the CDR3 DNA reads TGTGCTAGTGGAGTTGGGCACTATGGCTACACCTTC. It yields the protein CASGVGHYGYTF. V and J are TRBV12-5 and TRBJ1-2, with D hard to call. V was clipped by 6 bases and J by 3 bases, with 8 bases between them. This CDR3 comprises 12 residues. Per germline, CDR1 LGHNT and CDR2 FRNRAP.

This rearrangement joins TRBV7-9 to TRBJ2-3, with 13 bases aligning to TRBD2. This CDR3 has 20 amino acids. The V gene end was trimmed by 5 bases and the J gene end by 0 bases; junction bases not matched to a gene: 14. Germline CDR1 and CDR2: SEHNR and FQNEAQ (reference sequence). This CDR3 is CASSPWGLAGFEGSTDTQYF. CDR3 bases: TGTGCCAGCAGCCCCTGGGGACTAGCGGGATTCGAGGGAAGCACAGATACGCAGTATTTT. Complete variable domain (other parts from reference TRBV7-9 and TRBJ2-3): DTGVSQNPRHKITKRGQNVTFRCDPISEHNRLYWYRQTLGQGPEFLTYFQNEAQLEKSRLLSDRFSAERPKGSFSTLEIQRTEQGDSAMYLCASSPWGLAGFEGSTDTQYFGPGTRLTVL.

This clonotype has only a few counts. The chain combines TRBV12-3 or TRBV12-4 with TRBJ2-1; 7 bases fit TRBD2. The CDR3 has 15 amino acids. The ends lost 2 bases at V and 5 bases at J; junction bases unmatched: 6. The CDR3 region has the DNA TGTGCCAGCAGTTTACGTCTAGCGGCTGACAATGAGCAGTTCTTC. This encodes CASSLRLAADNEQFF.